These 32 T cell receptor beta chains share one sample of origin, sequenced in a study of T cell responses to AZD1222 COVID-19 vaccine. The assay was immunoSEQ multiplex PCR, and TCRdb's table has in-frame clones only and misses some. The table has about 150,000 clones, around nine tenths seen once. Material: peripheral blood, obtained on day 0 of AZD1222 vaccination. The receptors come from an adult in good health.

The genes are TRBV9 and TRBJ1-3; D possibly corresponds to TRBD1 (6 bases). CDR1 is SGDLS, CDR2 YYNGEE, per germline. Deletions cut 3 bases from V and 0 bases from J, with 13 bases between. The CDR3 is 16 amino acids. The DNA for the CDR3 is TGTGCCAGCAGCGCGGCCGGGGGCCTCTCTGGAAACACCATATATTTT. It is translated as CASSAAGGLSGNTIYF.

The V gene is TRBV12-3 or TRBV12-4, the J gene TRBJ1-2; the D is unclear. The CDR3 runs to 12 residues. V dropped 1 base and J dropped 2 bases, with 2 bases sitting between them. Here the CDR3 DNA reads TGTGCCAGCAGTTTAGGGAACTATGGCTACACCTTC. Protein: CASSLGNYGYTF.

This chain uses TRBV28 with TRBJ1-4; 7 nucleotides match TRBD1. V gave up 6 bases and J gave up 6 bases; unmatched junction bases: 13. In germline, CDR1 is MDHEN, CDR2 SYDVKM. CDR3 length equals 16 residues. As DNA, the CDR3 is TGTGCCAGCAGCGGACAGGCGTATGGGGGCCATGAAAAACTGTTTTTT. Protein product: CASSGQAYGGHEKLFF.

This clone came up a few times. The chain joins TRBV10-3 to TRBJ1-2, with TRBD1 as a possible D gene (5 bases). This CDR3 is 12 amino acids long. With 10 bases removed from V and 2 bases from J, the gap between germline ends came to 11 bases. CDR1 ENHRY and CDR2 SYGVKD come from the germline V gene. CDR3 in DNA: TGTGCCAGGGGACTCATAAACTATGGCTACACCTTC. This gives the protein CARGLINYGYTF.

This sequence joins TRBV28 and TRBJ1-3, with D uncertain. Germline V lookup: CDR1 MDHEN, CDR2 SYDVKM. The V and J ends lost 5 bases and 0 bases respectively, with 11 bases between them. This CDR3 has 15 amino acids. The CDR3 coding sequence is TGTGCCAGCAGTCGGACCCTTAGCTCTGGAAACACCATATATTTT. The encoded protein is CASSRTLSSGNTIYF. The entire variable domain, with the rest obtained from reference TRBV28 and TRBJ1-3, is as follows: DVKVTQSSRYLVKRTGEKVFLECVQDMDHENMFWYRQDPGLGLRLIYFSYDVKMKEKGDIPEGYSVSREKKERFSLILESASTNQTSMYLCASSRTLSSGNTIYFGEGSWLTVV.

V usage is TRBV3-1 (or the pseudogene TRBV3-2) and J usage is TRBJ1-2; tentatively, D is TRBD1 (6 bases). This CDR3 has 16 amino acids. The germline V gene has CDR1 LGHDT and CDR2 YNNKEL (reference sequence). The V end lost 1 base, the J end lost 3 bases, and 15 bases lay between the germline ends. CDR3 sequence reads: CASSQARRGIYYGYTF. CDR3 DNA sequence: TGTGCCAGCAGCCAAGCCCGGAGGGGGATCTACTATGGCTACACCTTC.

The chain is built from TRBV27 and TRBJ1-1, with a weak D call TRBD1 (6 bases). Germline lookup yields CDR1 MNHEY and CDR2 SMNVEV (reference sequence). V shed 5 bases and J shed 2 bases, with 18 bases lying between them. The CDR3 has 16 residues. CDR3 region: CASSLQGSVSNTEAFF. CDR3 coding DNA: TGTGCCAGCAGTCTACAGGGTTCCGTGAGTAACACTGAAGCTTTCTTT.

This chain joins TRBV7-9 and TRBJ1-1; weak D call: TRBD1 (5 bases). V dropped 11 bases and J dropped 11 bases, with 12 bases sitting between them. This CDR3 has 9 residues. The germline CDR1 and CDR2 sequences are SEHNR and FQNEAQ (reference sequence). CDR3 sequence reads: CAGTSQAFF. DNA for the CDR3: TGTGCCGGGACTAGTCAGGCTTTCTTT.

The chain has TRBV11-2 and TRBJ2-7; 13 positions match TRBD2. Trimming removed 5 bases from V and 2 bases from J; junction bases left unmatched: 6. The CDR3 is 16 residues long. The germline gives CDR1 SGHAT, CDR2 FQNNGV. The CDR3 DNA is TGTGCCAGCAGCGACCTGGGACTAGCGGGGACCTACGAGCAGTACTTC. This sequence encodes CASSDLGLAGTYEQYF.

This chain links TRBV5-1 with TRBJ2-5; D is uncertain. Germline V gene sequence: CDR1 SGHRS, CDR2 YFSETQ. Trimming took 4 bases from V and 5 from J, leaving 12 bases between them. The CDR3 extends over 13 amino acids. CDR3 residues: CASSPVTDETQYF. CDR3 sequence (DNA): TGCGCCAGCAGCCCTGTTACGGACGAGACCCAGTACTTC.

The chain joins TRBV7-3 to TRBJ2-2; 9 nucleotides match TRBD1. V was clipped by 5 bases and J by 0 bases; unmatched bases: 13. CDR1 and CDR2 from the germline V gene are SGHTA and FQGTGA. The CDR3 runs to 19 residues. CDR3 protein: CASSKQGALPRSNTGELFF. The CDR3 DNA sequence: TGTGCCAGCAGCAAACAGGGGGCCTTACCCCGATCGAACACCGGGGAGCTGTTTTTT.

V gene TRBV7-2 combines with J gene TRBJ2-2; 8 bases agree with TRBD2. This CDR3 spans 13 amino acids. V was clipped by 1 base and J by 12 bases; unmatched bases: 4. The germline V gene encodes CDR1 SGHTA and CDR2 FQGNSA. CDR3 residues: CASSLERTSKLFF. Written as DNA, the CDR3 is TGTGCCAGCAGCTTAGAACGGACTAGCAAGCTGTTTTTT.

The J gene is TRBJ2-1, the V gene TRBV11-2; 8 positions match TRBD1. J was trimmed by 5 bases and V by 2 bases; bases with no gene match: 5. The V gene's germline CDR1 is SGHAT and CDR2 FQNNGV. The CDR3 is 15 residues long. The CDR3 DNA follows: TGTGCCAGCAGCTTAAACCGACAGGGGAACAATGAGCAGTTCTTC. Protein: CASSLNRQGNNEQFF. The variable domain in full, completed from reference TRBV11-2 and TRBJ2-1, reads EAGVAQSPRYKIIEKRQSVAFWCNPISGHATLYWYQQILGQGPKLLIQFQNNGVVDDSQLPKDRFSAERLKGVDSTLKIQPAKLEDSAVYLCASSLNRQGNNEQFFGPGTRLTVL.

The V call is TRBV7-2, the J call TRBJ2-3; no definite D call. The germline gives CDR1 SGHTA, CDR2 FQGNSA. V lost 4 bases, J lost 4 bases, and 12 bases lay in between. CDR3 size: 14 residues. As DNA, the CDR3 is TGTGCCAGCAGCTCCGAAGCAGCCGCAGATACGCAGTATTTT. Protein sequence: CASSSEAAADTQYF. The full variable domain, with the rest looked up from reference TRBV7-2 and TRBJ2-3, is GAGVSQSPSNKVTEKGKDVELRCDPISGHTALYWYRQSLGQGLEFLIYFQGNSAPDKSGLPSDRFSAERTGGSVSTLTIQRTQQEDSAVYLCASSSEAAADTQYFGPGTRLTVL.

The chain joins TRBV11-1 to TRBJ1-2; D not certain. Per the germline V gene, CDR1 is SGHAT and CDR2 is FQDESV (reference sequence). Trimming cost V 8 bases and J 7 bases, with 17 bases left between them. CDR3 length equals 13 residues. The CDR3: CASGQTLYAGYTF. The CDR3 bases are TGTGCCAGCGGCCAGACTCTCTACGCTGGCTACACCTTC.

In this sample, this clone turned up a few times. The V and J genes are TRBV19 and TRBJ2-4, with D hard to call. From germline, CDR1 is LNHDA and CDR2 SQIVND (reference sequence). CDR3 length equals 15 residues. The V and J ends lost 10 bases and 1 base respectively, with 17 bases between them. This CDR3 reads CATGSGGQAKNIQYF. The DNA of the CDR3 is TGTGCCACTGGCTCTGGCGGTCAGGCCAAAAACATTCAGTACTTC.

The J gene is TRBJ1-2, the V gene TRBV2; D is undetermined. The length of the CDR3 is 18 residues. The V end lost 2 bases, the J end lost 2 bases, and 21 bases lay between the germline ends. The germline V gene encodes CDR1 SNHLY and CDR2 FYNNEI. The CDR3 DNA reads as TGTGCCAGCAGTGAACTTGGCGGGAAGGCCCTCGTCAACTATGGCTACACCTTC. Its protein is CASSELGGKALVNYGYTF.

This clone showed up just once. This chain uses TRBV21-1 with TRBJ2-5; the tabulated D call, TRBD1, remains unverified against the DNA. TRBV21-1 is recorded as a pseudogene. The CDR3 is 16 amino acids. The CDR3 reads CASSKTPGALQETQYF. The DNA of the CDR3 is TGTGCCAGCAGCAAAACCCCAGGGGCACTACAAGAGACCCAGTACTTC.

CDR3 loop: CASSQDGLGRDTQYF. CDR3 sequence (DNA): TGTGCCAGCAGCCAAGATGGCCTCGGACGGGATACGCAGTATTTT. The rearrangement joins TRBV14 to TRBJ2-3, with D hard to call. Trimming left V 0 bases short and J 6 bases short, with 13 bases between. The V gene's germline CDR1 is SGHDN and CDR2 FVKESK. This CDR3 is built from 15 residues. The complete variable domain, with remaining parts taken from reference TRBV14 and TRBJ2-3, reads EAGVTQFPSHSVIEKGQTVTLRCDPISGHDNLYWYRRVMGKEIKFLLHFVKESKQDESGMPNNRFLAERTGGTYSTLKVQPAELEDSGVYFCASSQDGLGRDTQYFGPGTRLTVL.

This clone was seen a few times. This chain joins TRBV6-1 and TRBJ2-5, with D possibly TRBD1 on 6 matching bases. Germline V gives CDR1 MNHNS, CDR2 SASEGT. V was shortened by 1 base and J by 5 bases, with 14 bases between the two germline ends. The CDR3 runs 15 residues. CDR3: CASSEVRGIGETQYF. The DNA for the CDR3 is TGTGCCAGCAGTGAAGTTAGGGGGATAGGGGAGACCCAGTACTTC.

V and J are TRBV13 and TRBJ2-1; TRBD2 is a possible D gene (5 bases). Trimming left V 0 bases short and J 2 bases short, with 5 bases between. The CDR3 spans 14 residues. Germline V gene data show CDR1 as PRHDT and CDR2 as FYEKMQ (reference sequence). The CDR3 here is CASSLGTTYNEQFF. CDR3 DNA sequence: TGTGCCAGCAGCTTAGGGACTACCTACAATGAGCAGTTCTTC.

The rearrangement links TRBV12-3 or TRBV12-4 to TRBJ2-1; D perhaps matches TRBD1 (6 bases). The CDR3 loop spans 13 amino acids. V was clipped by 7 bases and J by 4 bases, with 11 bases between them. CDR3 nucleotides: TGTGCCAGCAATCCAGGACAGTACAATGAGCAGTTCTTC. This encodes CASNPGQYNEQFF.

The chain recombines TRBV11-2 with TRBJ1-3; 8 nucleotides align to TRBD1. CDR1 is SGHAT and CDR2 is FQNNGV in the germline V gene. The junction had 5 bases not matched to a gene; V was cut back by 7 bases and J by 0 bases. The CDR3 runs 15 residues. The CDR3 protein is CASTDRAYSGNTIYF. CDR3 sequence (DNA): TGTGCCAGCACGGACAGGGCCTACTCTGGAAACACCATATATTTT.

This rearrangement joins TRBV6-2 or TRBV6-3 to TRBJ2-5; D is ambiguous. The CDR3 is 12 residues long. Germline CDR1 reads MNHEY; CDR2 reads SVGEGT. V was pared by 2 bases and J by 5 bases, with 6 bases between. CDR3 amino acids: CASSYESETQYF. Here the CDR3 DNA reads TGTGCCAGCAGTTACGAGAGCGAGACCCAGTACTTC.

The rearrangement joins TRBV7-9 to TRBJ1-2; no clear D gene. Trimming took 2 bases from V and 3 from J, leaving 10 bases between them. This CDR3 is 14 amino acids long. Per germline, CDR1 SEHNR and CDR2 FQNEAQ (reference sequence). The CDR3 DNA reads TGTGCCAGCAGCTTAAGCGGGGTTGACTATGGCTACACCTTC. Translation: CASSLSGVDYGYTF.

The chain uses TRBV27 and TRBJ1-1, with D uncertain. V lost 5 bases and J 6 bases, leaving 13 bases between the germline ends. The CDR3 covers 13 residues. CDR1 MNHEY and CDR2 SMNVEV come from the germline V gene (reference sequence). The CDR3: CASSTYTRAEAFF. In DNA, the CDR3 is TGTGCCAGCAGTACCTACACCCGAGCTGAAGCTTTCTTT.

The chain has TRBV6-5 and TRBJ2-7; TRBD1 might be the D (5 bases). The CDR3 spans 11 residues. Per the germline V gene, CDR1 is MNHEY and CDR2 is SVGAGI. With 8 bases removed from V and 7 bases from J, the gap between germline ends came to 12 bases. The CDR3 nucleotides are TGTGCCAGCGCCGACAGCACGGAGCAGTACTTC. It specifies CASADSTEQYF.

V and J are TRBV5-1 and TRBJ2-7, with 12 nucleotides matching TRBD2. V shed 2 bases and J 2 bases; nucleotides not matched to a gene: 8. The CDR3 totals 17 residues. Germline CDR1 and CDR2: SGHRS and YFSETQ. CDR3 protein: CASSLRLAGAVTYEQYF. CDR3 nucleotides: TGCGCCAGCAGCTTACGACTAGCGGGAGCCGTAACCTACGAGCAGTACTTC.

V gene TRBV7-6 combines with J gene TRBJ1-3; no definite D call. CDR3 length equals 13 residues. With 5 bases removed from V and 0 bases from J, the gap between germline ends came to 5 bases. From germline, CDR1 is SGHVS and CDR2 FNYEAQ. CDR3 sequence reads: CASSPSSGNTIYF. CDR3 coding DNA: TGTGCCAGCAGCCCAAGCTCTGGAAACACCATATATTTT. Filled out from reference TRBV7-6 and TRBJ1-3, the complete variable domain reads GAGVSQSPRYKVTKRGQDVALRCDPISGHVSLYWYRQALGQGPEFLTYFNYEAQQDKSGLPNDRFSAERPEGSISTLTIQRTEQRDSAMYRCASSPSSGNTIYFGEGSWLTVV.

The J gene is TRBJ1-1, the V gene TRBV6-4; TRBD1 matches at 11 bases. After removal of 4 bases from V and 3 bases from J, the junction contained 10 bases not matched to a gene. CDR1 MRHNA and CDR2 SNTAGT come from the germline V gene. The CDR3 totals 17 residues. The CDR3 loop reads CASSANPRDRGDTEAFF. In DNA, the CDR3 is TGTGCCAGCAGTGCCAACCCCCGGGACAGGGGGGACACTGAAGCTTTCTTT.

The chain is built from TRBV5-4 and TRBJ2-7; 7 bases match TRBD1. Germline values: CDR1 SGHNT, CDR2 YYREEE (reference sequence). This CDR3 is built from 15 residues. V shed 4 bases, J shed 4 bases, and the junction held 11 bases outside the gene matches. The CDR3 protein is CASSQPETQGYEQYF. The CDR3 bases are TGTGCCAGCAGCCAACCCGAGACACAGGGGTACGAGCAGTACTTC. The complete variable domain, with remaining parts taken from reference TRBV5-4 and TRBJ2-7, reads ETGVTQSPTHLIKTRGQQVTLRCSSQSGHNTVSWYQQALGQGPQFIFQYYREEENGRGNFPPRFSGLQFPNYSSELNVNALELDDSALYLCASSQPETQGYEQYFGPGTRLTVT.

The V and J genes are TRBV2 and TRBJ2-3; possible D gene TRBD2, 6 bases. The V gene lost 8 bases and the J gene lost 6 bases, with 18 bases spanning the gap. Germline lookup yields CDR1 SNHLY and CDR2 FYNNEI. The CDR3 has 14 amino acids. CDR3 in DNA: TGTGCCAGCCCTCGGGGCGGGGCGGGGGATACGCAGTATTTT. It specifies CASPRGGAGDTQYF.